This entry describes one T cell receptor (beta chain). Followed over time, Seattle patients had been enrolled while infection was active. Libraries were prepared by immunoSEQ multiplex PCR; TCRdb keeps only in-frame clonotypes and omits some of them. The sample has about 440,000 clones, more than 70% seen once. The data were obtained in a study of blood T cell repertoires in COVID-19. Germline V gives CDR1 LNHDA, CDR2 SQIVND (reference sequence). Trimming took 5 bases from V and 3 from J, leaving 11 bases between them. The CDR3 totals 14 residues. The sample comprised peripheral blood. The clonotype was recovered from a woman aged 45 to 65 with COVID-19, enrolled during active disease. V gene TRBV19 combines with J gene TRBJ1-5, with D perhaps TRBD1 (6 bases). The CDR3 loop is CASSLRDTNQPQHF. CDR3 DNA sequence: TGTGCCAGTAGTCTCCGGGACACCAATCAGCCCCAGCATTTT.